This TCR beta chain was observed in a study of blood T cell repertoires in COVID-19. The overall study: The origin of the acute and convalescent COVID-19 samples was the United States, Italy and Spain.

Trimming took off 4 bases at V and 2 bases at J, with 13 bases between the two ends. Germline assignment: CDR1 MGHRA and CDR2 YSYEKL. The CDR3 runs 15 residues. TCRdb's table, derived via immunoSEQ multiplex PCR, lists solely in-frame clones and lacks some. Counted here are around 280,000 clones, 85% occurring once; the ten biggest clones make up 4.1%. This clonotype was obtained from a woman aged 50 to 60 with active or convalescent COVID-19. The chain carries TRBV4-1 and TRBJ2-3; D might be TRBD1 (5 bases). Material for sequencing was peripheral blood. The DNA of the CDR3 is TGCGCCAGCAGCCTTAGACAGCTATCCACAGATACGCAGTATTTT. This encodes CASSLRQLSTDTQYF.